These 4 T cell receptor beta chains came from one sample sequenced in a study of OX40 agonist ivuxolimab in advanced cancers. The data were produced by immunoSEQ multiplex PCR, yet TCRdb's version contains in-frame clones alone and is incomplete. The data hold roughly 100,000 clones, with around nine tenths observed a single time. Material: CD4+ or CD8+ T cells sorted from blood, obtained in a trial of the OX40 agonist ivuxolimab. The receptors were sampled from an adult with an advanced solid tumor such as melanoma, head and neck, liver or kidney cancer.

The chain recombines TRBV5-1 with TRBJ1-1; D remains ambiguous. The ends were cut back, 1 base at V and 1 base at J, with 2 bases in the middle. Looked up from germline, CDR1 is SGHRS and CDR2 is YFSETQ. The CDR3 consists of 12 residues. The CDR3 DNA is TGCGCCAGCAGCTTGAAGAACACTGAAGCTTTCTTT. Protein: CASSLKNTEAFF.

V gene TRBV18 combines with J gene TRBJ2-1, with 14 bases aligning to TRBD2. The CDR3 sequence is 18 residues long. J lost 3 bases, V lost 3 bases, and 7 bases had no gene match. Germline values: CDR1 KGHSH, CDR2 LQKENI. CDR3 residues: CASSPGTSGRGGYNEQFF. Written as DNA, the CDR3 is TGTGCCAGCTCACCCGGGACTAGCGGGAGAGGGGGCTACAATGAGCAGTTCTTC.

Points on this clone: The junction departs from germline at one end; a sequencing error may be responsible. The rearrangement links TRBV5-3 to TRBJ1-2, with 7 bases matching TRBD1. Being an ORF, TRBV5-3 has a function that is uncertain. This CDR3 has 12 amino acids. The CDR3 region is CASSFPGGGYTF. The CDR3 nucleotides read TGTGCCAGCAGCTTCCCAGGGGGTGGCTACACCTTC.

The genes are TRBV6-4 and TRBJ2-3; either TRBD1 or TRBD2 may supply D (6 bases each). The germline V and J ends were trimmed by 4 bases and 4 bases, with 18 bases remaining between them. The CDR3 sequence is 16 residues long. Germline values: CDR1 MRHNA, CDR2 SNTAGT. The CDR3 loop is CASSAVGGEGSDTQYF. The CDR3 bases are TGTGCCAGCAGTGCCGTCGGGGGCGAGGGGTCAGATACGCAGTATTTT.